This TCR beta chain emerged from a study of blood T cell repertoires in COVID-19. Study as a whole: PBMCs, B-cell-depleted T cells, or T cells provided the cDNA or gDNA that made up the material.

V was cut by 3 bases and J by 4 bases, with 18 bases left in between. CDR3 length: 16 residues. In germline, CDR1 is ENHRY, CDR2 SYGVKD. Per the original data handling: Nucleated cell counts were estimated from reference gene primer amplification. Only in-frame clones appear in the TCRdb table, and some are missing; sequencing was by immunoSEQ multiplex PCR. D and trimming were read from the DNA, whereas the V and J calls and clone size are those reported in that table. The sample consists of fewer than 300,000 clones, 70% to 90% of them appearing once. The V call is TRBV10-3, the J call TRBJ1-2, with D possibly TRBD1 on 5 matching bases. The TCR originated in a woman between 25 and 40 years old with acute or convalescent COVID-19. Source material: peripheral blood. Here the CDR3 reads CAISEFVQGGSYGYTF. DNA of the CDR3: TGTGCCATCAGTGAATTCGTCCAGGGAGGTAGCTATGGCTACACCTTC.